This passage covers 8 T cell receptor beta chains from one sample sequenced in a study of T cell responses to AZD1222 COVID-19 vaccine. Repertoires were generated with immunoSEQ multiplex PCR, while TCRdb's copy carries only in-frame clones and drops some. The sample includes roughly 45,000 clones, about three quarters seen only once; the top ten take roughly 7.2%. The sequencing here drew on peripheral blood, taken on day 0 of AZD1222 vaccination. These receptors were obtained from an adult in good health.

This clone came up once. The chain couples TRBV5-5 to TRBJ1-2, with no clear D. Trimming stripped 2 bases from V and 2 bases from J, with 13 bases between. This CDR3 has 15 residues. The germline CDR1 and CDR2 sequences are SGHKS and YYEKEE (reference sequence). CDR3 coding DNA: TGTGCCAGCAGCTTAATGCGGACGGCCAACTATGGCTACACCTTC. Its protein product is CASSLMRTANYGYTF.

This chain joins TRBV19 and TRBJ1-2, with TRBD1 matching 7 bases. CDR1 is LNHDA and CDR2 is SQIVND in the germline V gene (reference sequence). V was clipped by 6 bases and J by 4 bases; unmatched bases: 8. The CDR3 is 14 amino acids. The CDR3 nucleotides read TGTGCCAGTAGGGCCGGGACAGATTTCTATGGCTACACCTTC. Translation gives CASRAGTDFYGYTF.

CDR3 sequence reads: CAISESSQGDGYTF. Written as DNA, the CDR3 is TGTGCCATCAGTGAGTCGAGTCAGGGAGACGGCTACACCTTC. The chain employs TRBV10-3 and TRBJ1-2; a possible D gene is TRBD1 (5 bases). CDR3 length: 14 amino acids. V lost 0 bases, J lost 8 bases, and 13 bases lay in between. Germline V gene data show CDR1 as ENHRY and CDR2 as SYGVKD.

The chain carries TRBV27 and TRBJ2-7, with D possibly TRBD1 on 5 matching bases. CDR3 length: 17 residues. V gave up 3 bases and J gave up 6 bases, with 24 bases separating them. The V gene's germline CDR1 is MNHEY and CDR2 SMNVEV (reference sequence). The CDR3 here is CASSFFFSGSYQGEQYF. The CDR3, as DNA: TGTGCCAGCAGTTTCTTTTTCTCAGGGTCGTATCAGGGCGAGCAGTACTTC.

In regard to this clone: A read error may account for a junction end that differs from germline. The CDR3 region is CSARGGENAEAFF. The CDR3 DNA is TGCAGCGCCCGTGGGGGGGAGAACGCTGAAGCTTTCTTT. The V gene is TRBV29-1, the J gene TRBJ1-1; perhaps TRBD1 as D (5 bases). Germline loops: CDR1 SQVTM, CDR2 ANQGSEA. CDR3 length equals 13 residues.

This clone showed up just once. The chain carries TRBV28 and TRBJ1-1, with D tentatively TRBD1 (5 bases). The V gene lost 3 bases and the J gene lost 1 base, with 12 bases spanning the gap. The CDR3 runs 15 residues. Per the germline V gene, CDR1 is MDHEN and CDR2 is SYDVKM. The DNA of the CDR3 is TGTGCCAGCAGTTTCTTCGGGGGTCAGAACACTGAAGCTTTCTTT. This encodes CASSFFGGQNTEAFF.

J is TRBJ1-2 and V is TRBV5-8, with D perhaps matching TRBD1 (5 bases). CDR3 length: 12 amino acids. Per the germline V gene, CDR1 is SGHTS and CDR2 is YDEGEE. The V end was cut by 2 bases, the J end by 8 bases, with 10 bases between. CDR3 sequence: CASSFRDRGYTF. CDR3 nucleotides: TGTGCCAGCAGCTTCAGGGATCGCGGCTACACCTTC.

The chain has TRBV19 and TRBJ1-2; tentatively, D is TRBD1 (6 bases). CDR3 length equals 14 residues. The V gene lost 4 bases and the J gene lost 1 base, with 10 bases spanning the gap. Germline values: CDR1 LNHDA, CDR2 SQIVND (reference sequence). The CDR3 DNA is TGTGCCAGTAGTACCCCGGACAGTAACTATGGCTACACCTTC. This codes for CASSTPDSNYGYTF.